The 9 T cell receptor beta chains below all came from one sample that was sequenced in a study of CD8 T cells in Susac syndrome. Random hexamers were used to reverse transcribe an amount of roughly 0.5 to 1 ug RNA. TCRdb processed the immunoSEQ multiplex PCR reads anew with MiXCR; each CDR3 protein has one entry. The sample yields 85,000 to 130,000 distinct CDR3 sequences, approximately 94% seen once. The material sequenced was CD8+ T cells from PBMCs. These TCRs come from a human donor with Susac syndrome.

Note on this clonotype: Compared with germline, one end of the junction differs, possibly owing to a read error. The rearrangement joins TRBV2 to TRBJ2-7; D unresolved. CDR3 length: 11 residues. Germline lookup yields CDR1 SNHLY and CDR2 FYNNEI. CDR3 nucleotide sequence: TGTGCCAGCAGTGGTTCACGGGTTGGGAACTTC. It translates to CASSGSRVGNF.

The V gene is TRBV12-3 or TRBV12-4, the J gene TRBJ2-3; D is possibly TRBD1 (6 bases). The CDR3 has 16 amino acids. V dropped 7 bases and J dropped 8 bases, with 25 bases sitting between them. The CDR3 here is CASTHPGALHSRTQYF. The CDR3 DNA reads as TGTGCCAGCACCCATCCAGGGGCGCTCCACTCCCGTACGCAGTATTTT.

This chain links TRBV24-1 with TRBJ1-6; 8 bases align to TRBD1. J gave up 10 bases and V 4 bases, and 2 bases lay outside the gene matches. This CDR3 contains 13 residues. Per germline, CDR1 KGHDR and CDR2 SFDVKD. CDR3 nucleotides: TGTGCCACCAGTGACCGGACAGGGTCACCCCTCCACTTT. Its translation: CATSDRTGSPLHF.

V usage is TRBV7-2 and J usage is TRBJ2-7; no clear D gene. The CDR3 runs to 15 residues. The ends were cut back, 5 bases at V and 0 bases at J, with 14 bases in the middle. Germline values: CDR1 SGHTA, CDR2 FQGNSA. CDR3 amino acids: CASSPLGPDSYEQYF. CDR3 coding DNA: TGTGCCAGCAGCCCTTTAGGCCCAGACTCCTACGAGCAGTACTTC.

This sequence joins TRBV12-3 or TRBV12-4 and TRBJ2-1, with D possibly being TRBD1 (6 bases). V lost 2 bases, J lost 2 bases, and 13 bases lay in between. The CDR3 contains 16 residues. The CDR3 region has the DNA TGTGCCAGCAGTTTACATAGGGACACGACCTACAATGAGCAGTTCTTC. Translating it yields CASSLHRDTTYNEQFF.

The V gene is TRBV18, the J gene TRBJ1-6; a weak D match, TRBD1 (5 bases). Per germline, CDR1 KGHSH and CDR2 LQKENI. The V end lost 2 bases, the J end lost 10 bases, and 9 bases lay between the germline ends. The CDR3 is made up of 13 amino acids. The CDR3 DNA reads TGTGCCAGCTCACCAGAGGGGAGGTCACCCCTCCACTTT. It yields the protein CASSPEGRSPLHF.

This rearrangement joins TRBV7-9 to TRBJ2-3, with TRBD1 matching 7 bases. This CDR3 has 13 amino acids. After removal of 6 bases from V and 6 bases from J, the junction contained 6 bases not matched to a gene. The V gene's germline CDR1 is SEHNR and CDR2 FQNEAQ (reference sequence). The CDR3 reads CASRLGGADTQYF. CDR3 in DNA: TGTGCCAGCAGGCTAGGGGGCGCGGATACGCAGTATTTT.

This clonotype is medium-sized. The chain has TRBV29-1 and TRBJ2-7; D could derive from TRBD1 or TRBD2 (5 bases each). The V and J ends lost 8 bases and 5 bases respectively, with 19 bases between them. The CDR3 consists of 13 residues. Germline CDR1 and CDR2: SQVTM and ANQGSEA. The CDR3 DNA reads TGCAGCACGACCGGGACCACGACGCACGAGCAGTACTTC. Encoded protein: CSTTGTTTHEQYF.

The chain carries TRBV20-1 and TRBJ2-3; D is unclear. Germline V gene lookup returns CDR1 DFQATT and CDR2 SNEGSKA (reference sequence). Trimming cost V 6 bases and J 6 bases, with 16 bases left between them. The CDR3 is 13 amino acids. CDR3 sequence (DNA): TGCAGTGCCCGAGGTGGATCCGAGGATACGCAGTATTTT. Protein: CSARGGSEDTQYF.